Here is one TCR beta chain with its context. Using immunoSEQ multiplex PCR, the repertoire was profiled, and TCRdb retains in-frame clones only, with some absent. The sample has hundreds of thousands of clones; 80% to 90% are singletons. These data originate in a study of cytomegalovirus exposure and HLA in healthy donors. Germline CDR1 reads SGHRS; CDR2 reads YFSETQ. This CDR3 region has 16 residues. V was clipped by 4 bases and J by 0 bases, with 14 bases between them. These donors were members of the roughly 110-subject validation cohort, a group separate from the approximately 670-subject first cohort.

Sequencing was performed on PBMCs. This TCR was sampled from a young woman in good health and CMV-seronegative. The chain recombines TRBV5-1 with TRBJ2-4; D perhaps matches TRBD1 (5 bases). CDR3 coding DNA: TGCGCCAGCAGCCGGCAGGGCCTGATAGCCAAAAACATTCAGTACTTC. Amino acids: CASSRQGLIAKNIQYF.